Each of the 13 T cell receptor beta chains below was sequenced from the same sample in a study of T cells after yellow fever vaccination. TCRdb reprocessed the 5' RACE reads with MiXCR, giving one entry per CDR3 protein. Of a few hundred thousand distinct CDR3 sequences in the sample, approximately 3.9% were seen once. The material sequenced was PBMCs, taken on the day of the yellow fever booster vaccination. These receptor sequences come from a young man who received the YFV17D yellow fever vaccine.

The chain links TRBV29-1 to TRBJ1-1; possibly TRBD1 for D (5 bases). The V gene lost 7 bases and the J gene lost 4 bases, with 13 bases spanning the gap. The CDR3 has 12 amino acids. Germline V gene data show CDR1 as SQVTM and CDR2 as ANQGSEA. The CDR3, as DNA: TGCAGCGCGCCGGGACCGACCACTGAAGCTTTCTTT. Translating it yields CSAPGPTTEAFF.

This clonotype was counted a few times. Here the CDR3 DNA reads TGTGCCAGCAGCCAGCGGCGGGGTTCAAACACAGATACGCAGTATTTT. Translation gives CASSQRRGSNTDTQYF. The chain joins TRBV3-1 to TRBJ2-3; possibly TRBD2 for D (6 bases). This CDR3 has 16 amino acids. Trimming shortened V by 3 bases and J by 2 bases, and 15 bases separated the two germline ends. Germline assignment: CDR1 LGHDT and CDR2 YNNKEL (reference sequence).

The genes are TRBV20-1 and TRBJ2-5; 8 bases agree with TRBD1. From germline, CDR1 is DFQATT and CDR2 SNEGSKA (reference sequence). J gave up 4 bases and V 2 bases, and 9 bases lay outside the gene matches. The CDR3 extends over 15 amino acids. CDR3 coding DNA: TGCAGTGCTAGAATGGCAGGGGGCGAGGGAGAGACCCAGTACTTC. This codes for CSARMAGGEGETQYF.

V gene TRBV4-3 combines with J gene TRBJ2-3; possibly TRBD2 for D (5 bases). The V gene lost 0 bases and the J gene lost 2 bases, with 12 bases spanning the gap. This CDR3 has 16 residues. The germline gives CDR1 LGHNA, CDR2 YSLEER. DNA of the CDR3: TGCGCCAGCAGCCAAGAGGGCCCGGGATTCACAGATACGCAGTATTTT. Translated, it gives CASSQEGPGFTDTQYF.

This sequence joins TRBV5-1 and TRBJ1-1; 11 positions match TRBD1. Per germline, CDR1 SGHRS and CDR2 YFSETQ. The length of the CDR3 is 13 residues. The V and J ends lost 8 bases and 10 bases, in that order; junction bases with no gene match: 10. CDR3 coding DNA: TGCGCCAGAAGCGGGGGACAGGGGGTTTCAGCTTTCTTT. Amino acids: CARSGGQGVSAFF.

This clonotype was counted only a few times. V is TRBV28 and J is TRBJ2-7; possibly TRBD1 for D (6 bases). V gave up 5 bases and J gave up 0 bases, with 17 bases separating them. This CDR3 has 16 residues. The germline V gene has CDR1 MDHEN and CDR2 SYDVKM. CDR3 nucleotide sequence: TGTGCCAGCAGTGACCTCAGGGGTAGAGGCTCCTACGAGCAGTACGTC. As protein: CASSDLRGRGSYEQYV.

Only a few counts were recorded for this clonotype. The rearrangement joins TRBV5-1 to TRBJ2-6; no firm D call. The CDR3 loop spans 16 amino acids. Trimming stripped 0 bases from V and 0 bases from J, with 7 bases between. Germline-derived CDR1 and CDR2 are SGHRS and YFSETQ. The CDR3 is CASSLGASSGANVLTF. The CDR3 DNA reads TGCGCCAGCAGCTTGGGCGCCAGCTCTGGGGCCAACGTCCTGACTTTC.

Ten or more counts support this clonotype. The chain has TRBV6-2 or TRBV6-3 and TRBJ2-7; 8 bases align to TRBD2. Germline CDR1 reads MNHEY; CDR2 reads SVGEGT. The CDR3 loop spans 13 amino acids. The J segment lost 3 bases and the V segment lost 5 bases, leaving 3 bases of the junction unmatched. This CDR3 reads CASSTSGYYEQYV. DNA for the CDR3: TGTGCCAGCAGTACTAGCGGCTACTACGAGCAGTACGTC.

This clonotype has ten or more counts. The rearrangement links TRBV6-6 to TRBJ2-5, with a weak D call TRBD1 (5 bases). Trimming cost V 6 bases and J 1 base, with 12 bases left between them. CDR1 and CDR2 (germline): MNHNY, SVGAGI (reference sequence). The CDR3 consists of 14 residues. The CDR3 loop is CASSQGHLQETQYF. CDR3 DNA sequence: TGTGCCAGCAGCCAAGGACACCTCCAAGAGACCCAGTACTTC.

The gene calls are TRBV20-1 and TRBJ1-4; 8 positions agree with TRBD1. Trimming cost V 6 bases and J 6 bases; bases outside gene matches: 9. This CDR3 has 14 residues. Looked up from germline, CDR1 is DFQATT and CDR2 is SNEGSKA (reference sequence). Here the CDR3 reads CSAGQGRSHEKLFF. The CDR3 region has the DNA TGCAGTGCAGGACAGGGACGTAGCCATGAAAAACTGTTTTTT.

This clonotype has a count of ten or more. The gene calls are TRBV12-3 or TRBV12-4 and TRBJ1-5, with unresolved D. The CDR3 consists of 14 residues. V gave up 5 bases and J gave up 2 bases, with 10 bases separating them. This chain's CDR3 is CASSPREGNQPQHF. The CDR3 DNA follows: TGTGCCAGCAGTCCCCGAGAGGGCAATCAGCCCCAGCATTTT.

This clonotype has a handful of counts. This sequence joins TRBV4-1 and TRBJ2-5, with unresolved D. Germline V gene lookup returns CDR1 MGHRA and CDR2 YSYEKL. V lost 5 bases and J 2 bases, leaving 15 bases between the germline ends. This CDR3 is built from 15 residues. The CDR3 DNA sequence: TGCGCCAGCAGCTCCCAATCGCCGTCTCAAGAGACCCAGTACTTC. This translates into CASSSQSPSQETQYF.

This clonotype has at least ten counts. The genes are TRBV2 and TRBJ1-5, with D perhaps matching TRBD1 (6 bases). The ends were cut back, 4 bases at V and 1 base at J, with 11 bases in the middle. Germline CDR1 and CDR2: SNHLY and FYNNEI. This CDR3 is 15 amino acids long. CDR3 sequence: CASSGTAISNQPQHF. The CDR3 DNA follows: TGTGCCAGCAGTGGGACAGCCATAAGCAATCAGCCCCAGCATTTT.